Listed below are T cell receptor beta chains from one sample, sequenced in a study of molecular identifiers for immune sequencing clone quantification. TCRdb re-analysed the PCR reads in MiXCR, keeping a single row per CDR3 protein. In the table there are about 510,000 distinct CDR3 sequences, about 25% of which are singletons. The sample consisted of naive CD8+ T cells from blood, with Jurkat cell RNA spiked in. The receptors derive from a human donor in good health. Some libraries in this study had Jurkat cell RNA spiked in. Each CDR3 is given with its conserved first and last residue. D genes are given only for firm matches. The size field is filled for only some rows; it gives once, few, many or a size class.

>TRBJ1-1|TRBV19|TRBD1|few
TGTGCCAGTAGGACAGGGGGGAGGGCCTCCACCGAAGCTTTCTTT
CASRTGGRASTEAFF
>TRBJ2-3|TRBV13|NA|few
TGTGCCAGCAGCGCGGGCGGGACCCTTCTTAGGGATACGCAGTATTTT
CASSAGGTLLRDTQYF
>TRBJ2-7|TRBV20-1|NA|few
TGCAGTGCCGGAATGACTAGTAACTACGAGCAGTACTTC
CSAGMTSNYEQYF
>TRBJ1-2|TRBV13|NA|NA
TGTGCCAGCAGCTTAGATGTCCTCTATGGCTACACCTTC
CASSLDVLYGYTF
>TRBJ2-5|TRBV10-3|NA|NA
TGTGCCATCAGTGAGTCGGTGGGGGAGACCCAGTACTTC
CAISESVGETQYF
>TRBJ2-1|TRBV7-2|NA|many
TGTGCCAGCAGCCCGGGGCAGGGCACCTACAATGAGCAGTTCTTC
CASSPGQGTYNEQFF
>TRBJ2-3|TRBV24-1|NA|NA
TGTGCCACCAGTGCTCAGGGTACAGATACGCAGTATTTT
CATSAQGTDTQYF
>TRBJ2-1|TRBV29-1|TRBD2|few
TGCAGCGTTGAAACGGCTAGCGGGAGGTATGAGCAGTTCTTC
CSVETASGRYEQFF
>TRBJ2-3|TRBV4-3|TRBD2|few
TGCGCCAGCAGCCAAGTTATTGGGAGGGGAGATACGCAGTATTTT
CASSQVIGRGDTQYF
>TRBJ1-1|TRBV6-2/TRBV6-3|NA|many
TGTGCCAGCAGTTACTACCGCAGGACTGAAGCTTTCTTT
CASSYYRRTEAFF
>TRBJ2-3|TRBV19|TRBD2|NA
TGTGCCAGTAGTATAGATTGGCCGACTAGCGGGACTAGCACAGATACGCAGTATTTT
CASSIDWPTSGTSTDTQYF
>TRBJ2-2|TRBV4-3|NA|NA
TGCGCCAGCAGCCAAGATATTTTAGAGGCGGGAAACACCGGGGAGCTGTTTTTT
CASSQDILEAGNTGELFF
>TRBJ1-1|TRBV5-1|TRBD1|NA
TGCGCCACCTGGACAGGAGGGAACACTGGAGCTTTCTTT
CATWTGGNTGAFF
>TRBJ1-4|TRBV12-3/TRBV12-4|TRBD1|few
TGTGCCAGCAGTGCGCCGGACAGGGCTAATGAAAAACTGTTTTTT
CASSAPDRANEKLFF
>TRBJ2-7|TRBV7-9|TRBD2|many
TGTGCCAGCAGCCCCGGGACTAGCGTTTCCTACGAGCAGTACTTC
CASSPGTSVSYEQYF
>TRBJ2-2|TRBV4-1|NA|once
TGCGCCAGCAGCCAAGATACCTTCGGGGAGCTGCTTTTT
CASSQDTFGELLF
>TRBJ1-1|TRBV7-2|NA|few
TGTGCCAGCAGCTTAGCGCTGTGGGAGGCGACGGAGAGGACTGAAGCTTTCTTT
CASSLALWEATERTEAFF
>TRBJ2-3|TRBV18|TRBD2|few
TGTGCCAGCTCACTTCCCCCTCGGACTAGCGTATCCTCAGATACGCAGTATTTT
CASSLPPRTSVSSDTQYF
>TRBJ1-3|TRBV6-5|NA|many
TGTGCCAGCAGTTACTACTCTGGGGCAGGGTCTGGAAACACCATATATTTT
CASSYYSGAGSGNTIYF
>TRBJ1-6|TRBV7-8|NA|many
TGTGCCAGCAGTTCGAGCCAGGACAATAATTCACCCCTCCACTTT
CASSSSQDNNSPLHF
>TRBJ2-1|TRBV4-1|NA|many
TGCGCCAGCAGCCAAGGCCAGGGGAGCAATGAGCAGTTCTTC
CASSQGQGSNEQFF
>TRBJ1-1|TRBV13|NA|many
TGTGCCAGCAGCTCCCTCAGTGGGGGGGAGGTGAACACTGAAGCTTTCTTT
CASSSLSGGEVNTEAFF
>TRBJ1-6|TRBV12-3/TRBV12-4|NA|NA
TGTGCCAGCAGTTTATCAGGGGATAATTCACCCCTCCACTTT
CASSLSGDNSPLHF
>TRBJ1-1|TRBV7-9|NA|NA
TGTGCCAGCAGACACGTGTCCATGAACACTGAAGCTTTCTTT
CASRHVSMNTEAFF
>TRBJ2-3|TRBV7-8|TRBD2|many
TGTGCCTCGTTCCGACTAGCGGGTTCTCTTGGCACAGATACGCAGTATTTT
CASFRLAGSLGTDTQYF
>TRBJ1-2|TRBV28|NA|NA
TGTGTCAGCAGTTCCTCTCCACGGACGGGTATAAATCCATACACCTTC
CVSSSSPRTGINPYTF
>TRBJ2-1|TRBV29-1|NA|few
TGCAGCGTGACCGGGACGGAGAGCTCCTACAATGAGCAGTTCTTC
CSVTGTESSYNEQFF
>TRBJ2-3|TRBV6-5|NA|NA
TGTGCCAGCAGTACGGAGAAGAGCACAGATACGCAGTATTTT
CASSTEKSTDTQYF
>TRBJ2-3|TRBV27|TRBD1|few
TGTGCCAGCAGTTTTGGACCGGGACAGGGAACTAGCACAGATACGCAGTATTTT
CASSFGPGQGTSTDTQYF
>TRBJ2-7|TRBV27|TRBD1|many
TGTGCCAGCAGTACGAGGGACAGTAAAGCCTACGAGCAGTACTTC
CASSTRDSKAYEQYF
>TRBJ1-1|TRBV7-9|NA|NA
TGTGCCAGCAGCTCTCCGGAACCAATGAACACTGAAGCTTTCTTT
CASSSPEPMNTEAFF
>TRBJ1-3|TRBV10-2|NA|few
TGCGCCAGCAGTGAGCCGGGCTCTGGAAACACCATATATTTT
CASSEPGSGNTIYF
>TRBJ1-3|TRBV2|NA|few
TGTGCCAGCAGTGACCGTGGACACCTCTCTGGAAGCACCATATATTTT
CASSDRGHLSGSTIYF
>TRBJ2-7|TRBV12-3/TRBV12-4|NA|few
TGTGCCAGCAGTAACACCGGGACGGCCCCCTACGAGCAGTACTTC
CASSNTGTAPYEQYF
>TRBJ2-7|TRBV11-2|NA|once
TGTGCCAGCAGCTTACCGACCTACGAGCAGCACTTC
CASSLPTYEQHF
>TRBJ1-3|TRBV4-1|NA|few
TGCGCCAGCAGCCAAGAGTGGTGGGTGGCTGGAAACACCATATATTTT
CASSQEWWVAGNTIYF
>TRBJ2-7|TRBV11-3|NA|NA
TGTGCCAGCAGCTTTGCACATGCCAACGAGCAGTACTTC
CASSFAHANEQYF
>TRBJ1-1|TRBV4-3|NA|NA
TGCGCCAGCAGCCAAGAGTGGGGGGCACCCACTGAAGCTTTCTTT
CASSQEWGAPTEAFF
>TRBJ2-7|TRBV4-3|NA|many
TGCGCCAGCAGCCAAGACGCAGGGACCTACGAGCAGTACTTC
CASSQDAGTYEQYF
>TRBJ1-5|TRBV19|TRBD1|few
TGTGCCAGTAATTTCAGGGGGAGCAATCAGCCCCAGCATTTT
CASNFRGSNQPQHF
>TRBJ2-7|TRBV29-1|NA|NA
TGCAGCGTTGAGGTGGCGCAGGACGAGCAGTACTTC
CSVEVAQDEQYF
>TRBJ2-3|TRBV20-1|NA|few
TGCAGTGCTCCCTCCATAACAGATACGCAGTATTTT
CSAPSITDTQYF
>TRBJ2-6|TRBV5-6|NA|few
TGTGCCAGCAGCATGGACAGCTCTGGGGCCAACGTCCTGACTTTC
CASSMDSSGANVLTF
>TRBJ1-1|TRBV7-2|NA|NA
TGTGCCAGCAGCTCAGGGGTCCTAGAAGCTTTCTTT
CASSSGVLEAFF
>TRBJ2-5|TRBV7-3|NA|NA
TGTGCCAGCAGCTTATACCCAGTAGCGGACTGGAGGGAAGAGACCCAGCACTTC
CASSLYPVADWREETQHF
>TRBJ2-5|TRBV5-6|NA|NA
TGTGCCAGCAGCTTTCGCACGTCGTTTCGCGGAAAAAAAGAGACCAAGTACTTC
CASSFRTSFRGKKETKYF
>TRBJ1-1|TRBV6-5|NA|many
TGTGCCAGCAGCCCCTACACAGGGATGAACACTGAAGCTTTCTTT
CASSPYTGMNTEAFF
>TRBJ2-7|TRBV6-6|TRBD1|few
TGTGCCAGCAGTTACTTCCGGGACAGGGGGTACGAGCAGTACTTC
CASSYFRDRGYEQYF
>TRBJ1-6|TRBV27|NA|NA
TGTGCCAGCAGTCCCTATTTACCCAGGGACCATAATTCACCCCTCCACTTT
CASSPYLPRDHNSPLHF
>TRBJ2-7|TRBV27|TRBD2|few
TGTGCCAGCAGTTCGCTTTGGAGCGGGGGACCGTTGGAGCAGTACTTC
CASSSLWSGGPLEQYF
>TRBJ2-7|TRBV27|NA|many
TGTGCCAGCAGTTTACCAGCGAGACACTCCTACGAAGTATACGAGCAGTACTTC
CASSLPARHSYEVYEQYF
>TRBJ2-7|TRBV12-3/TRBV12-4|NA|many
TGTGCCAGCACCCTAAGAACCACAGGGTCTGACGAGCAGTACTTC
CASTLRTTGSDEQYF
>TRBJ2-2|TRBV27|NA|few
TGTGCCAGCAGCTTGGGGCTAGCCACCGGGGAGCTGTTTTTT
CASSLGLATGELFF
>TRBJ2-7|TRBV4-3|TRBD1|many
TGCGCCAGCAGCCAGGGCTCCGGGACAGGGCACTACGAGCAGTACTTC
CASSQGSGTGHYEQYF
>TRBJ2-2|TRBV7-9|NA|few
TGTGCCAGCAGACCAGAGGCGAACACCGGGGAGCTGTTTTTT
CASRPEANTGELFF
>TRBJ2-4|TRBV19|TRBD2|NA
TGTGCCAGTAGTATAGATCTAGCGGTGATAAACATTCAGTACTTC
CASSIDLAVINIQYF
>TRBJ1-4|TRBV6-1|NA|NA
TGTGCCAGCAGTGACTGGTCAGGTGGTGAAAAACTGTTTTTT
CASSDWSGGEKLFF